The clone carrying this TCR beta chain was recorded many times. Antigen unknown. The source of the sample is a study of T cell repertoires in cytomegalovirus infection. In the study overall: Shared public TCR beta signatures pointed to both CMV infection and a matching HLA type. Broader study findings: Within the response measured ex vivo, HLA-C-restricted CMV-specific TCR beta clonotypes were dominant. Cumulative public TCR beta family frequency identified carriers of CMV plus the relevant HLA.

Using its own MiXCR run on the reads, TCRdb lists one record per CDR3 protein. Of approximately 100,000 distinct CDR3 sequences in the sample, 20% to 25% were seen once. The germline V gene has CDR1 SGHAT and CDR2 FQNNGV. Trimming shortened V by 7 bases and J by 0 bases, and 18 bases separated the two germline ends. The CDR3 consists of 16 residues. The V and J genes are TRBV11-2 and TRBJ1-1; D remains unclear. The TCR comes from a human donor in good health (CMV status not recorded). Some clones in this sample may be carry-over from other donors' samples. Source material: CD8+ T cells from PBMCs. The CDR3 region has the DNA TGTGCCAGCACTCCTCTCCCAGGAGGGCTGAACACTGAAGCTTTCTTT. Its translation is CASTPLPGGLNTEAFF.